What follows are 30 T cell receptor beta chains derived from one specimen sequenced in a study of blood T cell repertoires in COVID-19. Generated by immunoSEQ multiplex PCR, the TCRdb table keeps only in-frame clones and is missing some. Among about 380,000 clones, roughly four fifths were seen once, and the ten largest hold roughly 1.2%. The sequencing sample was made of peripheral blood. The receptors originated from a human donor with acute or convalescent COVID-19. The donor label of this sample is uncertain.

The J gene is TRBJ2-5, the V gene TRBV2; 7 bases line up with TRBD1. The J segment lost 4 bases and the V segment lost 8 bases, leaving 10 bases of the junction unmatched. Germline CDR1 reads SNHLY; CDR2 reads FYNNEI. The CDR3 is 14 residues long. CDR3 nucleotides: TGTGCCAGCGGACGACAGGGTGGGAGAGAGACCCAGTACTTC. Protein product: CASGRQGGRETQYF.

This clone was observed once. The chain employs TRBV18 and TRBJ2-7; possible D gene TRBD1, 6 bases. V was trimmed by 4 bases and J by 3 bases, leaving 13 bases between them. CDR1 and CDR2 from the germline V gene are KGHSH and LQKENI. This CDR3 spans 14 amino acids. CDR3 in amino acids: CASSQIQGFYEQYF. In DNA, the CDR3 is TGTGCCAGCTCACAAATACAGGGCTTCTACGAGCAGTACTTC.

J is TRBJ1-2 and V is TRBV27; D remains unclear. CDR1 MNHEY and CDR2 SMNVEV come from the germline V gene (reference sequence). V lost 6 bases and J lost 4, with 21 bases in between. This CDR3 contains 16 residues. This CDR3 is CASSQIGGLLVYGYTF. The CDR3 DNA is TGTGCCAGCAGCCAAATAGGAGGTCTTTTGGTCTATGGCTACACCTTC.

The chain carries TRBV6-1 and TRBJ2-7, with TRBD1 matching over 10 bases. V was pared by 2 bases and J by 2 bases, with 15 bases of the junction left unmatched. This CDR3 is 19 amino acids long. CDR1 and CDR2 (germline): MNHNS, SASEGT. CDR3 sequence (DNA): TGTGCCAGCAGTGAACCCTTGGGACAGGGGAGTGTTAGAACCTACGAGCAGTACTTC. It yields the protein CASSEPLGQGSVRTYEQYF.

The CDR3 loop reads CASSAPGQGIPAGANVLTF. The DNA of the CDR3 is TGTGCCAGCAGCGCGCCGGGACAGGGCATTCCCGCTGGGGCCAACGTCCTGACTTTC. The chain recombines TRBV5-6 with TRBJ2-6, with TRBD1 matching over 9 bases. CDR1 and CDR2 (germline): SGHDT, YYEEEE. This CDR3 spans 19 amino acids. V dropped 4 bases and J dropped 2; count of bases not matched to a gene: 13.

V gene TRBV2 combines with J gene TRBJ2-5, with D possibly TRBD1 on 5 matching bases. The V gene's germline CDR1 is SNHLY and CDR2 FYNNEI. Trimming shortened V by 6 bases and J by 5 bases, and 16 bases separated the two germline ends. The CDR3 has 14 amino acids. CDR3: CASRGVGVRETQYF. For the CDR3, the DNA is TGTGCCAGCAGGGGTGTAGGGGTACGGGAGACCCAGTACTTC.

The chain joins TRBV2 to TRBJ2-7, with 9 bases identical to TRBD1. This CDR3 has 17 residues. V shed 3 bases, J shed 1 base, and the junction held 10 bases outside the gene matches. The germline V gene encodes CDR1 SNHLY and CDR2 FYNNEI. The CDR3 here is CASSDMDRGVFSYEQYF. CDR3 bases: TGTGCCAGCAGTGATATGGACAGGGGTGTGTTTTCCTACGAGCAGTACTTC.

This chain links TRBV27 with TRBJ2-2, with 14 nucleotides matching TRBD2. CDR3 length: 17 amino acids. The germline V gene encodes CDR1 MNHEY and CDR2 SMNVEV (reference sequence). V was clipped by 6 bases and J by 7 bases; unmatched bases: 10. The CDR3 DNA reads as TGTGCCAGCAGCCAACCGGGACTAGCGGGAGTAGGCGGGGAGCTGTTTTTT. Its translation: CASSQPGLAGVGGELFF.

The chain is built from TRBV7-9 and TRBJ1-1; tentatively, D is TRBD1 (6 bases). The CDR3 runs 14 residues. Looked up from germline, CDR1 is SEHNR and CDR2 is FQNEAQ (reference sequence). V shed 5 bases and J shed 3 bases, with 13 bases lying between them. The CDR3 protein is CASSLRTEYTEAFF. The CDR3 DNA is TGTGCCAGCAGCCTACGGACAGAATACACTGAAGCTTTCTTT. The entire variable domain, with the rest obtained from reference TRBV7-9 and TRBJ1-1, is as follows: DTGVSQNPRHKITKRGQNVTFRCDPISEHNRLYWYRQTLGQGPEFLTYFQNEAQLEKSRLLSDRFSAERPKGSFSTLEIQRTEQGDSAMYLCASSLRTEYTEAFFGQGTRLTVV.

This clone was recorded only once. The chain is built from TRBV14 and TRBJ1-5; D gene ambiguous. V dropped 1 base and J dropped 9 bases, with 7 bases sitting between them. Germline V gives CDR1 SGHDN, CDR2 FVKESK. The CDR3 covers 12 residues. CDR3 protein: CASSQVEGPQHF. The CDR3 DNA follows: TGTGCCAGCAGCCAAGTAGAGGGGCCCCAGCATTTT.

CDR3 bases: TGTGCCAGCAGTGCGACACTAGCGGGGGGGGAAGAAGAGACCCAGTACTTC. Translated, it gives CASSATLAGGEEETQYF. The V call is TRBV27, the J call TRBJ2-5; 13 bases are shared with TRBD2. V shed 5 bases, J shed 3 bases, and the junction held 9 bases outside the gene matches. The CDR3 totals 17 residues. Germline-derived CDR1 and CDR2 are MNHEY and SMNVEV (reference sequence).

J is TRBJ1-2 and V is TRBV11-2, with D maybe TRBD1 (6 bases). The V end was cut by 5 bases, the J end by 7 bases, with 17 bases between. The germline V gene encodes CDR1 SGHAT and CDR2 FQNNGV. This CDR3 is 14 amino acids long. The DNA for the CDR3 is TGTGCCAGCAGCCTTGAACAGGGTTCCGGTGGCTACACCTTC. Encoded protein: CASSLEQGSGGYTF.

This rearrangement joins TRBV10-2 to TRBJ1-4; D remains unclear. The CDR3 extends over 14 amino acids. Germline V gene lookup returns CDR1 WSHSY and CDR2 SAAADI. Trimming pared 7 bases from V and 8 bases from J, leaving 17 bases between. This CDR3 reads CASNPDFQEEKLFF. The CDR3 DNA follows: TGCGCCAGCAACCCGGACTTTCAAGAGGAAAAACTGTTTTTT.

This clone was detected a few times. This chain connects TRBV10-1 to TRBJ2-5; TRBD2 aligns across 8 bases. Germline V gives CDR1 WNHNN, CDR2 SYGVQD (reference sequence). This CDR3 is built from 15 residues. The J segment lost 2 bases and the V segment lost 3 bases, leaving 5 bases of the junction unmatched. CDR3 sequence: CASSDRGRIQETQYF. CDR3 DNA sequence: TGCGCCAGCAGTGACCGCGGGAGGATTCAAGAGACCCAGTACTTC.

The CDR3: CASSDGRFGNQPQHF. CDR3 nucleotide sequence: TGTGCCAGCAGTGATGGGAGATTCGGCAATCAGCCCCAGCATTTT. This chain connects TRBV2 to TRBJ1-5; D is uncertain. The ends were cut back, 3 bases at V and 2 bases at J, with 11 bases in the middle. Germline CDR1 and CDR2: SNHLY and FYNNEI. The CDR3 is made up of 15 amino acids.

V is TRBV3-1 (or the pseudogene TRBV3-2) and J is TRBJ1-2; possible D gene TRBD1, 5 bases. CDR1 and CDR2 from the germline V gene are LGHDT and YNNKEL (reference sequence). There are 18 residues in the CDR3. With 1 base removed from V and 2 bases from J, the gap between germline ends came to 20 bases. The CDR3 protein is CASSQGGPLRAVNYGYTF. The DNA of the CDR3 is TGTGCCAGCAGCCAAGGAGGCCCCCTCAGGGCTGTAAACTATGGCTACACCTTC.

V gene TRBV9 combines with J gene TRBJ1-4; a possible D gene is TRBD1 (6 bases). Germline assignment: CDR1 SGDLS and CDR2 YYNGEE. Between the trimmed V and J ends, which lost 4 bases and 7 bases, there was a span of 14 bases. CDR3 length: 14 residues. The CDR3 sequence is CASSSPGVGEKLFF. Written as DNA, the CDR3 is TGTGCCAGCAGCTCCCCAGGGGTTGGTGAAAAACTGTTTTTT.

V and J are TRBV6-1 and TRBJ1-5, with D tentatively TRBD1 (6 bases). Trimming took off 3 bases at V and 2 bases at J, with 20 bases between the two ends. The V gene's germline CDR1 is MNHNS and CDR2 SASEGT. This CDR3 spans 18 amino acids. This CDR3 is CASSDPGGRGIGNQPQHF. CDR3 coding DNA: TGTGCCAGCAGTGACCCCGGGGGGAGGGGGATCGGCAATCAGCCCCAGCATTTT.

The chain is built from TRBV3-1 (or the pseudogene TRBV3-2) and TRBJ1-1; D is unresolved. Trimming removed 4 bases at V and 1 base at J, with 4 bases between. The CDR3 has 12 residues. CDR1 is LGHDT, CDR2 YNNKEL, per germline (reference sequence). The CDR3 nucleotides are TGTGCCAGCAGCCTCAGGAACACTGAAGCTTTCTTT. Amino acid sequence: CASSLRNTEAFF.

This chain joins TRBV27 and TRBJ2-4; tentatively, D is TRBD2 (5 bases). There are 14 residues in the CDR3. Looked up from germline, CDR1 is MNHEY and CDR2 is SMNVEV (reference sequence). V shed 11 bases and J shed 1 base, with 15 bases lying between them. The CDR3 protein is CALKRVEAKNIQYF. DNA of the CDR3: TGTGCCCTAAAGAGGGTCGAGGCCAAAAACATTCAGTACTTC.

The gene calls are TRBV30 and TRBJ1-3; D not resolved. Germline V lookup: CDR1 GTSNPN, CDR2 SVGIG (reference sequence). V lost 2 bases and J 1 base, leaving 9 bases between the germline ends. The CDR3 totals 14 residues. The CDR3 DNA reads as TGTGCCTGGAGTTCCTCGGGGTCTGGAAACACCATATATTTT. Translating it yields CAWSSSGSGNTIYF.

The CDR3 loop is CASTRRVGNSPLHF. Written as DNA, the CDR3 is TGTGCCAGCACCCGGCGGGTCGGTAATTCACCCCTCCACTTT. The chain carries TRBV5-6 and TRBJ1-6; no clear D gene. Between the trimmed V and J ends, which lost 6 bases and 6 bases, there was a span of 13 bases. Germline V lookup: CDR1 SGHDT, CDR2 YYEEEE. This CDR3 is 14 amino acids long.

The chain employs TRBV13 and TRBJ2-7; a possible D gene is TRBD2 (5 bases). There are 13 residues in the CDR3. The V gene lost 2 bases and the J gene lost 0 bases, with 5 bases spanning the gap. CDR1 PRHDT and CDR2 FYEKMQ come from the germline V gene (reference sequence). The CDR3 here is CASSLRGSYEQYF. The CDR3 DNA is TGTGCCAGCAGCTTACGGGGCTCCTACGAGCAGTACTTC.

J is TRBJ2-3 and V is TRBV28; 7 bases fit TRBD2. Trimming at V came to 2 bases and at J to 2 bases, leaving 4 bases not matched to a gene. This CDR3 comprises 15 residues. The germline CDR1 and CDR2 sequences are MDHEN and SYDVKM. The CDR3 DNA sequence: TGTGCCAGCAGTTTACGGGGGGACCCCACAGATACGCAGTATTTT. Protein product: CASSLRGDPTDTQYF.

This clone was seen just once. The gene calls are TRBV27 and TRBJ2-1; D not resolved. The germline V and J ends were trimmed by 6 bases and 4 bases, with 19 bases remaining between them. Germline CDR1 and CDR2: MNHEY and SMNVEV (reference sequence). There are 16 residues in the CDR3. The CDR3 spells CASSSSGSTRYNEQFF. CDR3 sequence (DNA): TGTGCCAGCAGCTCCTCCGGGTCAACGCGGTACAATGAGCAGTTCTTC.

With regard to this clone: At one end the junction does not follow the germline gene, possibly because of a read error. The chain combines TRBV27 with TRBJ1-1; no definite D call. Germline CDR1 is MNHEY and CDR2 is SMNVEV (reference sequence). The CDR3 extends over 12 amino acids. The DNA of the CDR3 is TGCGAACCCAGCGGGTTGGGCGCTGAAGCTTTCTTT. This translates into CEPSGLGAEAFF.

The chain recombines TRBV2 with TRBJ1-1; D unclear. The CDR3 contains 11 residues. Germline CDR1 SNHLY, CDR2 FYNNEI. V was cut by 8 bases and J by 7 bases, with 11 bases left in between. DNA of the CDR3: TGTGCCAGCGAGGATGGCAGTGAAGCTTTCTTT. Its protein is CASEDGSEAFF. Together with reference TRBV2 and TRBJ1-1, the CDR3 gives the full variable domain: EPEVTQTPSHQVTQMGQEVILRCVPISNHLYFYWYRQILGQKVEFLVSFYNNEISEKSEIFDDQFSVERPDGSNFTLKIRSTKLEDSAMYFCASEDGSEAFFGQGTRLTVV.

This clone was detected only a few times. The chain employs TRBV6-5 and TRBJ1-5, with D perhaps TRBD1 (5 bases). V dropped 8 bases and J dropped 3 bases, with 17 bases sitting between them. Germline V gene lookup returns CDR1 MNHEY and CDR2 SVGAGI. This CDR3 contains 15 residues. CDR3 sequence (DNA): TGTGCCAGCGTCCCCCGACAGAACTTCAATCAGCCCCAGCATTTT. Its translation: CASVPRQNFNQPQHF.

The gene calls are TRBV5-1 and TRBJ1-4, with D unresolved. With 1 base removed from V and 5 bases from J, the gap between germline ends came to 12 bases. Germline assignment: CDR1 SGHRS and CDR2 YFSETQ. The CDR3 sequence is 15 residues long. CDR3 in amino acids: CASSLWAGRNEKLFF. The DNA for the CDR3 is TGCGCCAGCAGCTTGTGGGCAGGCAGAAATGAAAAACTGTTTTTT.

In its sample, this clone was seen once. The V and J genes are TRBV19 and TRBJ1-6; D is possibly TRBD1 (5 bases). The CDR3 has 15 amino acids. CDR1 and CDR2 from the germline V gene are LNHDA and SQIVND (reference sequence). V was pared by 8 bases and J by 7 bases, with 18 bases between. The CDR3 DNA sequence: TGTGCCAGTCGCCAGGGTTGGGAGGAGAATTCACCCCTCCACTTT. Residues: CASRQGWEENSPLHF.